This T cell receptor beta chain derives from a study of cytomegalovirus exposure and HLA in healthy donors. Study findings and constraints: Association of a missense DCLRE1C variant with TCR beta V- and J-gene trimming was reported in a later analysis. Links to common viral pathogens appeared, in a later analysis, for several of the most significant clusters. The listing of about 150 TCR beta chains classed them as cytomegalovirus-associated. The classifier was said to identify cytomegalovirus status with high specificity and sensitivity.

With regard to this clone: Antigen specificity is unknown.

V lost 2 bases and J 4 bases, leaving 12 bases between the germline ends. From germline, CDR1 is SGHDT and CDR2 YYEEEE. The CDR3 has 14 amino acids. Primers for the PCR totalled 60 Vbeta and 13 Jbeta. Sequenced by immunoSEQ multiplex PCR; TCRdb stores in-frame clones only, minus some. The table includes over 100,000 clones, around four fifths detected once. The material sequenced was PBMCs. The receptor's source is a male donor in good health and CMV-seronegative. The rearrangement uses TRBV5-6 and TRBJ1-1; tentative D call: TRBD1 (5 bases). The CDR3 reads CASSFGHAGTEAFF. The CDR3 nucleotides read TGTGCCAGCAGCTTCGGACACGCTGGCACTGAAGCTTTCTTT.